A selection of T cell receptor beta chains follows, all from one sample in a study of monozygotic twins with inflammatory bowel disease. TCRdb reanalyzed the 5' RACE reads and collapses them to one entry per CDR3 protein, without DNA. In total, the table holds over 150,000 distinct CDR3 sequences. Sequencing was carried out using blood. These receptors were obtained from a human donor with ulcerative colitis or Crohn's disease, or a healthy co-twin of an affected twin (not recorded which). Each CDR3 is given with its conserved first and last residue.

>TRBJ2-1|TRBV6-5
CASSHSSGGAIYEQFF
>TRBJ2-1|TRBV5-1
CASSQMEAGTGADNEQFF
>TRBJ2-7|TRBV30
CAWSGGPSSYEQYF
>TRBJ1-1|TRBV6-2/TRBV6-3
CASRELDRGNTEAFF
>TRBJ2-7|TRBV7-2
CASSLGAYYEQYF
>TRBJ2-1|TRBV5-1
CASSSGQVNEQFF
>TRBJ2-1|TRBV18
CASSPGNRMNNEQFF
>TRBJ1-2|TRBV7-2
CASSFAGTNYGYTF
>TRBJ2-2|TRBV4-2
CASSRLFGTRSTADRHTGELFF
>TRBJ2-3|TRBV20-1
CSAREVDLDTQYF
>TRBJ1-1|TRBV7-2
CASSLAGGRNTEAFF
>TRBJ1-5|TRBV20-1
CSASRQGSRPQHF
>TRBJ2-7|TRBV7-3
CASSPYPRDRYGEQYF